This TCR beta chain came from a study of T cell responses to AZD1222 COVID-19 vaccine. Notes on this clone: Its antigen is unknown.

Per germline, CDR1 LGHDT and CDR2 YNNKEL (reference sequence). The V gene lost 5 bases and the J gene lost 3 bases, with 14 bases spanning the gap. The CDR3 runs to 14 residues. Measured with immunoSEQ multiplex PCR; TCRdb has only the in-frame clones, and not every one. Found here are some 120,000 clones, 86% of them singletons; the top ten hold roughly 12%. Study-wide points: Donors were mostly white British, more females; clonal diversity possibly underestimated. Baseline serology detected seropositivity in only six or seven AZD1222 recipients.

The rearrangement uses TRBV3-1 (or the pseudogene TRBV3-2) and TRBJ2-7; D perhaps matches TRBD1 (6 bases). This receptor was taken from an adult in good health. The sample was peripheral blood, taken on day 0 of AZD1222 vaccination. CDR3 protein: CASSGQRSNYEQYF. CDR3 sequence (DNA): TGTGCCAGCAGCGGACAGAGGTCTAACTACGAGCAGTACTTC.